What follows are 7 T cell receptor beta chains derived from one specimen sequenced in a study of cytotoxic CD8 clonotypes in ibrutinib-treated CLL. Method: immunoSEQ multiplex PCR; TCRdb's copy keeps in-frame clones and lacks some. The sample shows roughly 130,000 clones, 70% to 80% of them seen only once. The sample consisted of PBMCs, taken after 12 months of ibrutinib treatment. The receptor set was obtained from a human donor with chronic lymphocytic leukemia.

The CDR3 DNA reads as TGTGCCAGCACCCACAGGGAAACTGAAGCTTTCTTT. Its translation: CASTHRETEAFF. This sequence joins TRBV6-6 and TRBJ1-1, with D possibly TRBD1 on 6 matching bases. Per germline, CDR1 MNHNY and CDR2 SVGAGI (reference sequence). There are 12 residues in the CDR3. The ends were cut back, 7 bases at V and 5 bases at J, with 11 bases in the middle.

The chain combines TRBV10-3 with TRBJ2-3; 13 bases are a match to TRBD2. The germline gives CDR1 ENHRY, CDR2 SYGVKD. The V and J ends lost 7 bases and 0 bases, in that order; junction bases with no gene match: 1. CDR3 length equals 15 residues. This CDR3 reads CAITGLAGSTDTQYF. CDR3 sequence (DNA): TGTGCCATCACGGGACTAGCGGGAAGCACAGATACGCAGTATTTT.

This clone has a handful of counts. The rearrangement uses TRBV7-2 and TRBJ2-7, with 7 bases that match TRBD2. The ends lost 4 bases at V and 4 bases at J; junction bases unmatched: 4. Germline V gives CDR1 SGHTA, CDR2 FQGNSA. The length of the CDR3 is 13 residues. The DNA for the CDR3 is TGTGCCAGCAGCTCGGGGGGAGGGTACGAGCAGTACTTC. Translating it yields CASSSGGGYEQYF.

V usage is TRBV28 and J usage is TRBJ2-7; 7 bases match TRBD1. The CDR3 runs 13 residues. V shed 6 bases, J shed 1 base, and the junction held 3 bases outside the gene matches. Germline V gene lookup returns CDR1 MDHEN and CDR2 SYDVKM. The CDR3 region is CASRRTGSYEQYF. The DNA of the CDR3 is TGTGCCAGCAGGAGGACAGGTTCCTACGAGCAGTACTTC.

This chain joins TRBV18 and TRBJ2-7, with D perhaps TRBD1 (5 bases). Trimming removed 2 bases at V and 5 bases at J, with 22 bases between. CDR3 length equals 17 residues. CDR1 is KGHSH, CDR2 LQKENI, per germline. CDR3 nucleotides: TGTGCCAGCTCACCATCCTGGGCATGGGGCGCTTACGACGAGCAGTACTTC. Its translation: CASSPSWAWGAYDEQYF. The full variable domain, with the rest looked up from reference TRBV18 and TRBJ2-7, is NAGVMQNPRHLVRRRGQEARLRCSPMKGHSHVYWYRQLPEEGLKFMVYLQKENIIDESGMPKERFSAEFPKEGPSILRIQQVVRGDSAAYFCASSPSWAWGAYDEQYFGPGTRLTVT.

The rearrangement joins TRBV27 to TRBJ2-3; no definite D call. V lost 2 bases to trimming and J lost 2 bases, with 8 bases between them. The V gene's germline CDR1 is MNHEY and CDR2 SMNVEV (reference sequence). The CDR3 runs 14 residues. The CDR3 is CASSLRAFTDTQYF. DNA of the CDR3: TGTGCCAGCAGTTTACGAGCGTTCACAGATACGCAGTATTTT.

The sample holds one count of this clone. The chain has TRBV29-1 and TRBJ2-1; 9 bases map to TRBD1. Germline lookup yields CDR1 SQVTM and CDR2 ANQGSEA. V trimming: 6 bases; J trimming: 7 bases; junction bases outside the gene matches: 13. CDR3 length: 15 amino acids. The CDR3 sequence is CSVGRGTGPGNEQFF. CDR3 coding DNA: TGCAGCGTGGGCCGGGGGACAGGGCCAGGAAATGAGCAGTTCTTC.